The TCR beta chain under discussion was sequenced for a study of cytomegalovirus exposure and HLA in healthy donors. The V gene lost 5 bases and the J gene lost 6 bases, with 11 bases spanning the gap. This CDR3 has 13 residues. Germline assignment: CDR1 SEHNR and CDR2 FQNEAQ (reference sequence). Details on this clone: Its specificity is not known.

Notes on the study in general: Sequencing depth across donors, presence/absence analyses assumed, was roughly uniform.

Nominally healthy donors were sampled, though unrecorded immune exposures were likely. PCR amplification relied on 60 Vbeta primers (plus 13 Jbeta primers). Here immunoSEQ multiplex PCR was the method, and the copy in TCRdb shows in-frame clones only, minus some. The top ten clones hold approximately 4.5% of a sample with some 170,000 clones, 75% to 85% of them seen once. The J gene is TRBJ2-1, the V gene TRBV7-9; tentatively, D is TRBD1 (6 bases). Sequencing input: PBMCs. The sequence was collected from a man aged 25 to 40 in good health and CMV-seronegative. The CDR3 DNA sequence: TGTGCCAGCAGCCAGGAAGGGGGCAATGAGCAGTTCTTC. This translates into CASSQEGGNEQFF.